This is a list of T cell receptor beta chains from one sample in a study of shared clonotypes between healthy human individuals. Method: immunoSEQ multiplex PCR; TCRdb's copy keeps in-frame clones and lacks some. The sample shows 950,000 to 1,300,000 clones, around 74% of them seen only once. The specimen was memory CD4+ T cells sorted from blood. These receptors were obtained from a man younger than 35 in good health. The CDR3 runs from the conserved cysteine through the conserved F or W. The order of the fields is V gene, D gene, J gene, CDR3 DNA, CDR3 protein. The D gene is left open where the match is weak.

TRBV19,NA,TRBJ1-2,TGTGCCAGTAGTATTCTCGCAGACCCAATCTATGGCTACACCTTC,CASSILADPIYGYTF
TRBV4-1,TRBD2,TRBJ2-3,TGCGCCAGCAGCCAAGGGGGTGGGAGGGTGGCAGATACGCAGTATTTT,CASSQGGGRVADTQYF
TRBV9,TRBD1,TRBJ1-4,TGTGCCAGCAGCGCGGACAGGGGTAATGAAAAACTGTTTTTT,CASSADRGNEKLFF
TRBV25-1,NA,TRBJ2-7,TGTGCCAGCAGTGAGGCCAGGGGTTCGTCCTACGAGCAGTACTTC,CASSEARGSSYEQYF
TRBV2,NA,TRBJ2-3,TGTGCCAGCAGTGACACCTACCCAGATACGCAGTATTTT,CASSDTYPDTQYF
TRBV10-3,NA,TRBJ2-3,TGTGCCACCAGAGAGACGGGACGGCCAGAGGATGGAGATACGCAGTATTTT,CATRETGRPEDGDTQYF
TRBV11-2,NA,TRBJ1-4,TGTGCCAGCAGGGGGGGTGAAAAACTGTTTTTT,CASRGGEKLFF
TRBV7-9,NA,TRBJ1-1,TGTGCCAGCAGCAGAAGAATGAACACTGAAGCTTTCTTT,CASSRRMNTEAFF
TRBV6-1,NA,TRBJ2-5,TGTGCCAGCAGTGCAAAAGTAGCGGAAGAGACCCAGTACTTC,CASSAKVAEETQYF
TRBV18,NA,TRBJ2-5,TGTGCCAGCTCAAGAAGCAGGGAGGAGACCCAGTACTTC,CASSRSREETQYF
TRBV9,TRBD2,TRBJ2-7,TGTGCCAGCAGCGTAGATCCGGGAGGATACGAGCAGTACTTC,CASSVDPGGYEQYF
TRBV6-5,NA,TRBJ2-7,TGTGCCAGCATTGGGGACTCCTACGAGCAGTACTTC,CASIGDSYEQYF